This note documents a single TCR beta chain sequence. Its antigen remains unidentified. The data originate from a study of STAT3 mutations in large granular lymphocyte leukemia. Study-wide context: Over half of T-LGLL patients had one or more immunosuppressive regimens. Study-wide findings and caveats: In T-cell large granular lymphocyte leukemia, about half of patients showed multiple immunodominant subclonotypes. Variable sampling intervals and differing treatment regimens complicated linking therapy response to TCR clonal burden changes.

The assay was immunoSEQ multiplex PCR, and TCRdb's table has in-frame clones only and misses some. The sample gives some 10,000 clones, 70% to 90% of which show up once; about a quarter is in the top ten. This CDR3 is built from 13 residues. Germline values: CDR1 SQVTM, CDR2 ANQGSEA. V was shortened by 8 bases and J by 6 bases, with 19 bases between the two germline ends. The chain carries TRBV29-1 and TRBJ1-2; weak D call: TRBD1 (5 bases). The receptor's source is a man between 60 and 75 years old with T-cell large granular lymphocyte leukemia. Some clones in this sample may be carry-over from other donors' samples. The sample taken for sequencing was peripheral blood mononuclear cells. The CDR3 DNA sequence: TGCAGCATAGGTGGGGGATCTACAAATGGCTACACCTTC. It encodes CSIGGGSTNGYTF.